In this sample, the clone carrying this T cell receptor (beta chain) turned up many times. All TCR cDNA molecules were individually tagged with a unique molecular identifier. MiXCR was run by TCRdb on the 5' RACE reads, yielding one entry per CDR3 protein. The data hold 90,000 or so distinct CDR3 sequences, with roughly 10% observed a single time. The data belong to a study of spatial heterogeneity in lung cancer. The CDR3 consists of 17 residues. With V trimmed by 3 bases and J by 3 bases, 8 bases remained unmatched. Germline loops: CDR1 DFQATT, CDR2 SNEGSKA (reference sequence). The time point denotes: sample taken at primary tumor resection. Extraction of whole RNA from tumor, nontumor lung or frozen PBMC preceded unsorted sequencing. Untreated early-stage non-small cell lung cancer patients, 70 to 85 in total, were the donors.

The chain uses TRBV20-1 and TRBJ2-2; TRBD2 agrees at 12 bases. The source material was PBMCs, sampled at surgery. This TCR derives from a male donor with early-stage non-small cell lung cancer. In nucleotides, the CDR3 is TGCAGTGCTAGGGTACCTAGCGGGAGGGGCGACACCGGGGAGCTGTTTTTT. It encodes CSARVPSGRGDTGELFF.